This T cell receptor (beta chain) was observed in a study of shared clonotypes between healthy human individuals. Looking at the study overall: Donors had three CD4 naive, three CD4 memory, two CD8 naive and one CD8 memory plate apiece.

Whole-study results and caveats: Large depth notwithstanding, sorted-subset sequencing proved incomplete by rarefaction. The four-donor shared clonotypes exceeded non-shared clonotypes in generation probability, with non-shared ones scoring lower. Specimens sampled were limited to blood, with tissue repertoires likely differing.

A remark on this clone: What it binds is unknown.

Clones were read by immunoSEQ multiplex PCR, and TCRdb kept only the in-frame ones, dropping some. There are 2.5 million or so clones in the sample; 85% to 95% occur only once, and roughly 0.14% lies in the top ten. CDR3 length equals 16 residues. Trimming removed 5 bases from V and 0 bases from J, with 14 bases in between. CDR1 and CDR2 (germline): SGHDT, YYEEEE. The clonotype comes from a man aged 18 to 30 in good health. The sequenced material came from naive CD4+ T cells sorted from blood. The subset: CD45RA+ positively selected. The chain links TRBV5-6 to TRBJ2-2, with D possibly being TRBD1 (6 bases). The CDR3 loop reads CASRRDNLSNTGELFF. DNA for the CDR3: TGTGCCAGCAGACGGGACAACCTTTCGAACACCGGGGAGCTGTTTTTT.